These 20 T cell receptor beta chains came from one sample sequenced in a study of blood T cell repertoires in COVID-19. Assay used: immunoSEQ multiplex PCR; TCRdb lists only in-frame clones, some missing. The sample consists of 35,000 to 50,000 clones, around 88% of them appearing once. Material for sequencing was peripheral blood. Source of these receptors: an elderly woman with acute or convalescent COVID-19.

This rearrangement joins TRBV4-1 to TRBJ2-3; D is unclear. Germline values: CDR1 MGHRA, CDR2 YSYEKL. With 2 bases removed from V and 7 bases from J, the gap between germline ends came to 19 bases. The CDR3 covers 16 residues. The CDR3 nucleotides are TGCGCCAGCAGCCAACAATCTAGTGGGTCACGGTATACGCAGTATTTT. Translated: CASSQQSSGSRYTQYF.

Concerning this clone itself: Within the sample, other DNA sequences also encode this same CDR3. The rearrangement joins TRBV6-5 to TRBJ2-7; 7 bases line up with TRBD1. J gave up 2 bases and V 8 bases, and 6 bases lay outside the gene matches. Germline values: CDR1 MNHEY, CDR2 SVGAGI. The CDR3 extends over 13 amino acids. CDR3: CASRSTGTYEQYF. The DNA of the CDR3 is TGTGCCAGCCGATCGACAGGGACCTACGAGCAGTACTTC.

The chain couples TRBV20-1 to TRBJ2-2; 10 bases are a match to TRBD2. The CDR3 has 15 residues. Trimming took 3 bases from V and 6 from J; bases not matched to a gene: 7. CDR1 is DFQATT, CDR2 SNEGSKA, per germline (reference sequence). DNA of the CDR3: TGCAGTGCTAGTGGAGCGGGGGGGCCCTCCGGGGAGCTGTTTTTT. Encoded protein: CSASGAGGPSGELFF.

CDR3 DNA: TGTGCCAGCAGCCCGCGGGGGGAATACAATGAGCAGTTCTTC. Its protein product is CASSPRGEYNEQFF. The V gene is TRBV11-3, the J gene TRBJ2-1; 8 nucleotides line up with TRBD2. The germline V gene encodes CDR1 SGHNT and CDR2 YENEEA. Losses at the gene ends were 5 bases for V and 4 bases for J; bases not matched to a gene: 4. The CDR3 extends over 14 amino acids.

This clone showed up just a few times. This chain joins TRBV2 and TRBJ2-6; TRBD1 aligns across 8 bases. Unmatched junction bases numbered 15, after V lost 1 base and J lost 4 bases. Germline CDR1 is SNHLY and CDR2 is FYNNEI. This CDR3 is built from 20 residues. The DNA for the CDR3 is TGTGCCAGCAGTGAAGAGAAGGACAGGGCGTCCTGGGGGGGGGCCAACGTCCTGACTTTC. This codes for CASSEEKDRASWGGANVLTF.

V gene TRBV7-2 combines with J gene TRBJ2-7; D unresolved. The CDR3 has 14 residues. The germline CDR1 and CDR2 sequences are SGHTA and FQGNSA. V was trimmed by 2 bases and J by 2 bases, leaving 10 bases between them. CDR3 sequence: CASSLLTPPYEQYF. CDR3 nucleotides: TGTGCCAGCAGCTTATTGACTCCCCCCTACGAGCAGTACTTC.

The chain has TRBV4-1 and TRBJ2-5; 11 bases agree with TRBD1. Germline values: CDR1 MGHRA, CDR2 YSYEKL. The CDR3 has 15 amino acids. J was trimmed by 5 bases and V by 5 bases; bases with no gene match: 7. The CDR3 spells CASSFGQGAGETQYF. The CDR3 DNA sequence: TGCGCCAGCAGCTTTGGACAGGGGGCCGGGGAGACCCAGTACTTC.

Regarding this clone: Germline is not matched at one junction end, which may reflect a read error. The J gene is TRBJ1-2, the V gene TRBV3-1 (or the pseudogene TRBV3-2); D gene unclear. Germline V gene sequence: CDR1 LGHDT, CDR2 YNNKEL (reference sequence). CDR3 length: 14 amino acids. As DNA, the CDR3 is TGTGCCAGCACCCAAGGCAGTATCAACTATGGCTACACCTTC. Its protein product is CASTQGSINYGYTF.

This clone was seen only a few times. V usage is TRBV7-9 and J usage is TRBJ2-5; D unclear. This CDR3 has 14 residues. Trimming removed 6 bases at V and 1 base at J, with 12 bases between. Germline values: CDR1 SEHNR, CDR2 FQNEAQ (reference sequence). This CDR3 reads CASSPTAVQETQYF. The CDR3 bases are TGTGCCAGCAGTCCAACAGCCGTCCAAGAGACCCAGTACTTC.

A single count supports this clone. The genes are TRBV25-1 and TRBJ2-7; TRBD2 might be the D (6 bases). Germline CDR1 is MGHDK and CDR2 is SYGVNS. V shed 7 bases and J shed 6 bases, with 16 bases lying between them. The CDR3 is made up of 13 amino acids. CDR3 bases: TGTGCCAGCATCGGGGGTAGATTGGGCGAGCAGTACTTC. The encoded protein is CASIGGRLGEQYF.

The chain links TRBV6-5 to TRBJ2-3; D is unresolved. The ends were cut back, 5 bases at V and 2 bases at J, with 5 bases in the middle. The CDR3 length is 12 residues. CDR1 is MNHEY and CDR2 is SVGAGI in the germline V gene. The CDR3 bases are TGTGCCAGCAGTCTAAACACAGATACGCAGTATTTT. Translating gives CASSLNTDTQYF.

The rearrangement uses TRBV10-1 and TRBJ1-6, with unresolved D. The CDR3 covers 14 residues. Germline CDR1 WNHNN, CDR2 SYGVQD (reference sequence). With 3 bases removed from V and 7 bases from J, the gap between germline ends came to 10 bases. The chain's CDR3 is CASSEYTRNSPLHF. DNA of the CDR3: TGCGCCAGCAGTGAATACACCAGAAATTCACCCCTCCACTTT.

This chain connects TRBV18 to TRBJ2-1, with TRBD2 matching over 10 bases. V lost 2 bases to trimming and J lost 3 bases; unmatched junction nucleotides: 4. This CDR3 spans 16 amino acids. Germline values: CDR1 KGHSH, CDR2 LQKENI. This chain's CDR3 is CASSPYGTSDYNEQFF. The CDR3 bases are TGTGCCAGCTCACCATATGGGACTAGCGACTACAATGAGCAGTTCTTC.

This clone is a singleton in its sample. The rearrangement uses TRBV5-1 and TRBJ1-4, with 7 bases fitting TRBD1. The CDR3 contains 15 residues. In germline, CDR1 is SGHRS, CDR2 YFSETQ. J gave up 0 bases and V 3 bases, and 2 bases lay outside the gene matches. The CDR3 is CASSWGTATNEKLFF. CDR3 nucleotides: TGCGCCAGCAGCTGGGGGACAGCAACTAATGAAAAACTGTTTTTT.

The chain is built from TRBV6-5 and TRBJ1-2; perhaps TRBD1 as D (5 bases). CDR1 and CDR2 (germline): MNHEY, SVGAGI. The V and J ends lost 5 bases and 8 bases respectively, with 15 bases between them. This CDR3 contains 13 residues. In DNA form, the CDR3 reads TGTGCCAGCAGTCAGATAAAGGGGCGCGGCTACACCTTC. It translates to CASSQIKGRGYTF.

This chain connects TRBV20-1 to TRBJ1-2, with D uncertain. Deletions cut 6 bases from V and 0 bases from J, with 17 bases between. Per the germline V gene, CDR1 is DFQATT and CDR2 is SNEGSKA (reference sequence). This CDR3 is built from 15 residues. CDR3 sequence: CSASLRRESNYGYTF. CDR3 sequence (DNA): TGCAGTGCCAGTTTAAGACGGGAGTCTAACTATGGCTACACCTTC.

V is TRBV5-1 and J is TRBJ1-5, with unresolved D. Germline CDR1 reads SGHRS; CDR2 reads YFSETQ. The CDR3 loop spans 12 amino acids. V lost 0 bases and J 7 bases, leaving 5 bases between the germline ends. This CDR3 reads CASSLDGQPQHF. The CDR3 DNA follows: TGCGCCAGCAGCTTGGATGGCCAGCCCCAGCATTTT.

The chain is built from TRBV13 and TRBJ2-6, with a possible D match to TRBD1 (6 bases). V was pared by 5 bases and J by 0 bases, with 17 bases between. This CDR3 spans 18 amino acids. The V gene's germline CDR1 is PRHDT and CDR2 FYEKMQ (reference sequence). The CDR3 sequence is CASSLRDKSYSGANVLTF. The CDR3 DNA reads TGTGCCAGCAGCCTCCGGGACAAGTCTTACTCTGGGGCCAACGTCCTGACTTTC.

The chain's CDR3 is CASSIARLETQYF. DNA for the CDR3: TGTGCCAGCTCCATTGCCAGACTAGAGACCCAGTACTTC. This chain links TRBV12-3 or TRBV12-4 with TRBJ2-5; D is ambiguous. The V end was cut by 8 bases, the J end by 4 bases, with 14 bases between. The CDR3 covers 13 residues.

CDR3 amino acids: CASSGTGGATHEQFF. The CDR3 DNA is TGTGCCAGCAGCGGAACAGGGGGGGCGACACATGAGCAGTTCTTC. The J gene is TRBJ2-1, the V gene TRBV21-1; no check of the table's D call, TRBD1, against the DNA was made. TRBV21-1 is reported as a pseudogene. There are 15 residues in the CDR3.